This TCR beta chain was sequenced for a study of graft-versus-host responses after intestinal transplantation (dated by TCRdb to the early 2020s). As for the study more broadly: The transplants that recipients received were multivisceral, liver-intestinal, or isolated intestinal. Every recipient was given anti-thymocyte globulin induction, then maintenance tacrolimus and steroids for 3 to 4 years. Bulk TCR-beta CDR3 sequencing was used to track graft-versus-host and host-versus-graft alloreactive T cell clones in the graft, circulation and bone marrow after intestinal transplantation. Alloreactive clones were identified by sequencing pre-transplant mixed lymphocyte reaction products and comparing these products with unstimulated pre-transplant donor and recipient T cells. The cohort enrolled 20 to 30 intestinal transplant recipients including one retransplant, and a few patients lacking pretransplant specimens were excluded. A peak of at least 4% donor T cells among recipient peripheral blood mononuclear cells was the definition used for donor T cell macrochimerism. Rather than being sequenced by the commercial service, samples from a few later patients were sequenced in-house on an Illumina MiSeq and processed with MiXCR.

Inclusive of the bounding cysteine and phenylalanine, the CDR3 is 12 residues long. Just the 36-base CDR3 DNA is kept, in frame starting at base 1. Looking up the germline V gene yields CDR1 SGHAT and CDR2 FQNNGV. After removal of 5 bases from V and 3 bases from J, the junction retains 1 base not matched to a gene. The time point label, read with the paper, signifies: cells obtained before transplantation from donor or recipient. CD3+CD4+ and CD3+CD8+ populations were FACS-sorted from unstimulated pre-transplant donor and recipient cells taken from spleen or lymph nodes. About this clone itself: What this receptor recognizes is not known. No base qualities exist here, and no much larger clone lies one base off it.

The method was the immunoSEQ multiplex PCR assay. For most patients, genomic DNA was isolated using the Qiagen DNeasy Blood and Tissue Kit and was shipped frozen to Adaptive Biotechnologies for TCR sequencing. Adaptive Biotechnologies carried out high-throughput TCR-beta CDR3 sequencing of genomic DNA for most patients. Concerning the study's data processing: Adaptive's ImmunoSEQ software supplied the TCR sequencing data for under 20 patients, while MiXCR and VDJtools were used to process a few other patients. CD4 versus CD8 sorting errors were corrected by removing sequences found in both subsets at a frequency ratio below 5:1. CDR3 nucleotide sequences shared between donor and recipient were removed because the origin of such sequences could not be assigned. Alloreactive clones required at least 2-fold expansion over unstimulated cells and minimum CFSE-low frequency of 0.002% (template counts) or 0.001% (read counts). A clone was considered mappable if detected in the sequenced pre-transplant spleen, lymph node, or MLR CFSE-low populations of the donor or recipient. Cumulative frequency of alloreactive clones was calculated as a percentage of all sequences weighted by copy number. TCRdb re-hosts the immuneACCESS table, in-frame sequences only. Its copies lack some clones; in the studies checked, an unresolved V gene accounts for under half of them, and the cause for the rest is not known. That table supplies the V and J calls and clone size; D and trimming were determined from the DNA. The sample table lists 90,000 to 130,000 clones, around 93% of them with a count of one. 0.4% to 0.55% of the sample is in the top ten clones.

Results and caveats for the whole study, not just this receptor: The relatively low number and heterogeneity of intestinal transplant patients limited the conclusions. In patients with donor T cell macrochimerism, the allografts had high GvH to HvG T cell clonal ratios. Early after transplant, peak levels of circulating GvH clones were associated with declines in HvG clones. GvH clones turned up in recipient bone marrow, with some appearing earlier in ileal mucosa or blood, a pattern consistent with an intestinal mucosal origin.

The input for sequencing was unstimulated CD8+ T cells sorted from spleen or lymph node cells, taken before intestinal transplant. This receptor chain uses TRBV11-2 and TRBJ2-7; 7 bases in the middle match TRBD1. The TCR comes from a human donor who received an intestinal transplant. CDR3 region: CASSDRDYEQYF. The sequence in DNA is TGTGCCAGCAGCGACAGGGACTACGAGCAGTACTTC.